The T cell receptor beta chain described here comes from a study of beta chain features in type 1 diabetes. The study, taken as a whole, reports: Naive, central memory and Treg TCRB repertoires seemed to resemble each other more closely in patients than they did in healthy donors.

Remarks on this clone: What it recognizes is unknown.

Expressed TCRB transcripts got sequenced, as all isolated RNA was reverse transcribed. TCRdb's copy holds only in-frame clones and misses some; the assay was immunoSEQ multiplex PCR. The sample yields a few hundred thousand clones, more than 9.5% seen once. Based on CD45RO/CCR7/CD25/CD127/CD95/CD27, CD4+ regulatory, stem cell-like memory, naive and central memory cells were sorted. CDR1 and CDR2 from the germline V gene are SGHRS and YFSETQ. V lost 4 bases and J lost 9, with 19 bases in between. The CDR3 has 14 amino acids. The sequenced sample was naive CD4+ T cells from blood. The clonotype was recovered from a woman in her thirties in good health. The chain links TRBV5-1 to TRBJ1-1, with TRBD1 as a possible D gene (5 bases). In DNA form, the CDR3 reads TGCGCCAGCAGCGACCAGGACACCCCGGCACAAGCTTTCTTT. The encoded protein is CASSDQDTPAQAFF.